These 30 T cell receptor beta chains were all obtained from the same sample, sequenced in a study of PD-L1 blockade in urothelial cancer. The method was immunoSEQ multiplex PCR; TCRdb's version includes in-frame clones alone and lacks a portion of them. The top ten hold 0.85% to 1% of the sample, which has approximately 100,000 clones, approximately 91% seen once. The sequenced sample was PBMCs, obtained around atezolizumab (anti-PD-L1) treatment. Receptors originate from a woman aged 80 or over with urothelial cancer.

The V and J genes are TRBV19 and TRBJ2-7; 8 bases agree with TRBD1. The CDR3 sequence is 15 residues long. CDR1 is LNHDA and CDR2 is SQIVND in the germline V gene (reference sequence). V lost 5 bases and J lost 4; bases outside the gene matches: 10. The DNA for the CDR3 is TGTGCCAGTAGTGAGTTGGCAGGGGGCTTGTACGAGCAGTACTTC. Translation: CASSELAGGLYEQYF.

The rearrangement uses TRBV9 and TRBJ2-7; no firm D call. Germline CDR1 SGDLS, CDR2 YYNGEE. Trimming took off 4 bases at V and 1 base at J, with 18 bases between the two ends. CDR3 length: 16 residues. The CDR3, as DNA: TGTGCCAGCAGCCCATCCCCTTCGCGAGGTTCCTACGAGCAGTACTTC. Protein: CASSPSPSRGSYEQYF. The whole variable domain, remainder taken from reference TRBV9 and TRBJ2-7, is DSGVTQTPKHLITATGQRVTLRCSPRSGDLSVYWYQQSLDQGLQFLIQYYNGEERAKGNILERFSAQQFPDLHSELNLSSLELGDSALYFCASSPSPSRGSYEQYFGPGTRLTVT.

The chain links TRBV5-6 to TRBJ2-3; the D gene is possibly TRBD1 (6 bases). V gave up 0 bases and J gave up 1 base, with 15 bases separating them. Germline lookup yields CDR1 SGHDT and CDR2 YYEEEE. The CDR3 consists of 17 residues. Here the CDR3 DNA reads TGTGCCAGCAGCTTGGGACCCTCAGGGGCCCGCACAGATACGCAGTATTTT. Translated: CASSLGPSGARTDTQYF.

The CDR3: CAWSVLTGSADTQYF. The CDR3 region has the DNA TGTGCCTGGAGTGTCCTTACAGGGTCAGCAGATACGCAGTATTTT. The chain uses TRBV30 and TRBJ2-3; D perhaps matches TRBD1 (6 bases). Germline CDR1 is GTSNPN and CDR2 is SVGIG (reference sequence). The germline V and J ends were trimmed by 0 bases and 4 bases, with 14 bases remaining between them. CDR3 length: 15 amino acids. Together with reference TRBV30 and TRBJ2-3, the CDR3 gives the full variable domain: SQTIHQWPATLVQPVGSPLSLECTVEGTSNPNLYWYRQAAGRGLQLLFYSVGIGQISSEVPQNLSASRPQDRQFILSSKKLLLSDSGFYLCAWSVLTGSADTQYFGPGTRLTVL.

This rearrangement joins TRBV11-2 to TRBJ1-1; D not certain. The CDR3 has 15 amino acids. V lost 2 bases, J lost 4 bases, and 14 bases lay in between. Germline V lookup: CDR1 SGHAT, CDR2 FQNNGV. Here the CDR3 reads CASSLIFRAGTEAFF. The CDR3, as DNA: TGTGCCAGCAGCTTAATCTTCCGGGCGGGCACTGAAGCTTTCTTT.

The genes are TRBV19 and TRBJ2-1; D is perhaps TRBD2 (5 bases). There are 13 residues in the CDR3. V was shortened by 10 bases and J by 2 bases, with 12 bases between the two germline ends. Germline lookup yields CDR1 LNHDA and CDR2 SQIVND (reference sequence). The CDR3 loop reads CATRAETYNEQFF. Here the CDR3 DNA reads TGTGCCACTAGAGCGGAAACCTACAATGAGCAGTTCTTC.

This clone has just a few counts. The V call is TRBV6-1, the J call TRBJ2-7; 7 bases fit TRBD1. Germline-derived CDR1 and CDR2 are MNHNS and SASEGT. J gave up 0 bases and V 10 bases, and 3 bases lay outside the gene matches. This CDR3 contains 12 residues. DNA of the CDR3: TGTGCCACGACAGGGCACTCCTACGAGCAGTACTTC. Amino acids: CATTGHSYEQYF.

The chain recombines TRBV19 with TRBJ2-2; a weak D match, TRBD1 (7 bases). Per the germline V gene, CDR1 is LNHDA and CDR2 is SQIVND (reference sequence). Between the trimmed V and J ends, which lost 1 base and 1 base, there was a span of 10 bases. The CDR3 consists of 16 residues. For the CDR3, the DNA is TGTGCCAGTAGTATAGGGCGGGACAGGAACACCGGGGAGCTGTTTTTT. It codes for CASSIGRDRNTGELFF.

This clone occurred a few times. The rearrangement joins TRBV7-2 to TRBJ2-3; 11 bases align to TRBD2. With 8 bases clipped from V and 3 bases from J, the junction kept 4 bases outside the gene matches. CDR1 and CDR2 from the germline V gene are SGHTA and FQGNSA. The CDR3 runs 14 residues. The CDR3 protein is CASCLAGGTDTQYF. The CDR3 DNA reads as TGTGCCAGCTGCCTAGCGGGAGGTACAGATACGCAGTATTTT. The full variable domain, its missing parts supplied by reference TRBV7-2 and TRBJ2-3, is GAGVSQSPSNKVTEKGKDVELRCDPISGHTALYWYRQSLGQGLEFLIYFQGNSAPDKSGLPSDRFSAERTGGSVSTLTIQRTQQEDSAVYLCASCLAGGTDTQYFGPGTRLTVL.

The chain combines TRBV7-2 with TRBJ2-1; 11 bases match TRBD2. J lost 7 bases, V lost 4 bases, and 3 bases had no gene match. Germline lookup yields CDR1 SGHTA and CDR2 FQGNSA. The CDR3 runs 14 residues. The DNA of the CDR3 is TGTGCCAGCAGCTCCCGACTAGCGGGGAATGAGCAGTTCTTC. Protein sequence: CASSSRLAGNEQFF.

The chain links TRBV9 to TRBJ1-2; 9 positions agree with TRBD1. This CDR3 region has 13 residues. Germline CDR1 reads SGDLS; CDR2 reads YYNGEE. Trimming removed 3 bases from V and 5 bases from J; junction bases left unmatched: 2. The DNA of the CDR3 is TGTGCCAGCAGCGCGGACAGGGGATATGGCTACACCTTC. This codes for CASSADRGYGYTF.

V usage is TRBV30 and J usage is TRBJ2-7, with 11 bases matching TRBD2. Germline V CDR1 and CDR2: GTSNPN, SVGIG (reference sequence). The V and J ends lost 5 bases and 2 bases, in that order; junction bases with no gene match: 5. The CDR3 sequence is 14 residues long. CDR3 sequence reads: CAWGISGRAYEQYF. The CDR3 DNA reads TGTGCCTGGGGGATTAGCGGGAGGGCCTACGAGCAGTACTTC.

This clone turned up a few times. The rearrangement links TRBV15 to TRBJ1-5; D possibly corresponds to TRBD1 (5 bases). Trimming removed 2 bases from V and 5 bases from J, with 13 bases in between. The CDR3 totals 15 residues. Per the germline V gene, CDR1 is LNHNV and CDR2 is YYDKDF (reference sequence). CDR3 bases: TGTGCCACCAGCAGAACCGACAGAAGCTATCAGCCCCAGCATTTT. It is translated as CATSRTDRSYQPQHF.

V is TRBV28 and J is TRBJ1-2, with D unresolved. From germline, CDR1 is MDHEN and CDR2 SYDVKM. The CDR3 runs to 14 residues. V was pared by 4 bases and J by 2 bases, with 11 bases between. The CDR3 sequence is CASSYGLQNYGYTF. The DNA for the CDR3 is TGTGCCAGCAGTTATGGACTGCAGAACTATGGCTACACCTTC.

Details on this clone: A read error may produce the germline difference seen at one junction end. The rearrangement uses TRBV7-3 and TRBJ2-7; 13 nucleotides align to TRBD2. This CDR3 is built from 16 residues. Germline CDR1 and CDR2: SGHTA and FQGTGA. CDR3 region: CASSLSGLAGVYEQYF. CDR3 nucleotide sequence: TGTGCCAGCAGTTTAAGTGGACTAGCGGGAGTCTACGAGCAGTACTTC.

This clone appeared a single time. The J gene is TRBJ1-3, the V gene TRBV5-1; D is ambiguous. V was cut by 0 bases and J by 0 bases, with 10 bases left in between. The CDR3 sequence is 16 residues long. The V gene's germline CDR1 is SGHRS and CDR2 YFSETQ. The CDR3 is CASSLDGVHSGNTIYF. DNA for the CDR3: TGCGCCAGCAGCTTGGACGGGGTACACTCTGGAAACACCATATATTTT.

The genes are TRBV28 and TRBJ2-2; the D gene is possibly TRBD2 (5 bases). Trimming took 5 bases from V and 2 from J, leaving 21 bases between them. Per germline, CDR1 MDHEN and CDR2 SYDVKM. The CDR3 is made up of 18 amino acids. The CDR3: CASSGGATTGINTGELFF. The CDR3 DNA reads TGTGCCAGCAGTGGTGGCGCAACTACCGGGATCAACACCGGGGAGCTGTTTTTT.

This rearrangement joins TRBV6-6 to TRBJ1-2; no clear D gene. Trimming shortened V by 4 bases and J by 4 bases, and 13 bases separated the two germline ends. The CDR3 is 14 amino acids. Germline V gives CDR1 MNHNY, CDR2 SVGAGI (reference sequence). CDR3 nucleotide sequence: TGTGCCAGCAGTTTCCCCCTTCGCGGCTATGGCTACACCTTC. Translated, it gives CASSFPLRGYGYTF.

This clone was seen just once. The genes are TRBV30 and TRBJ2-3; 13 nucleotides align to TRBD2. The CDR3 has 18 amino acids. Per germline, CDR1 GTSNPN and CDR2 SVGIG (reference sequence). Trimming took 8 bases from V and 4 from J; bases not matched to a gene: 18. The CDR3 nucleotides are TGTGCCCGAAGGGGGACCGCCGCAGGGACTAGCGGGGCAGATACGCAGTATTTT. Its translation: CARRGTAAGTSGADTQYF. Full variable domain (outside the CDR3, taken from reference TRBV30 and TRBJ2-3): SQTIHQWPATLVQPVGSPLSLECTVEGTSNPNLYWYRQAAGRGLQLLFYSVGIGQISSEVPQNLSASRPQDRQFILSSKKLLLSDSGFYLCARRGTAAGTSGADTQYFGPGTRLTVL.

V usage is TRBV27 and J usage is TRBJ2-7, with 11 nucleotides matching TRBD2. Germline values: CDR1 MNHEY, CDR2 SMNVEV (reference sequence). The V segment lost 5 bases and the J segment 4 bases; nucleotides outside the gene matches: 13. CDR3 length: 17 amino acids. CDR3: CASSRLAGTTTIYEQYF. In DNA, the CDR3 is TGTGCCAGCAGTCGACTAGCGGGAACCACCACGATTTACGAGCAGTACTTC.

Details on this clone: The sample holds other DNA sequences that translate to the same CDR3. The chain joins TRBV18 to TRBJ1-2; D ambiguous. Germline CDR1 is KGHSH and CDR2 is LQKENI. V was trimmed by 3 bases and J by 3 bases, leaving 8 bases between them. This CDR3 is 13 amino acids long. CDR3 coding DNA: TGTGCCAGCTCACCCGGCGGGGACTATGGCTACACCTTC. Translated: CASSPGGDYGYTF.

The chain carries TRBV6-1 and TRBJ1-1, with unresolved D. Per germline, CDR1 MNHNS and CDR2 SASEGT. The V and J ends lost 5 bases and 5 bases respectively, with 12 bases between them. CDR3 length: 13 amino acids. The CDR3 DNA is TGTGCCAGCAGTTCGACATACATGACTGAAGCTTTCTTT. Residues: CASSSTYMTEAFF.

The chain recombines TRBV5-4 with TRBJ2-1; D gene uncertain. The germline V gene has CDR1 SGHNT and CDR2 YYREEE (reference sequence). Trimming pared 0 bases from V and 5 bases from J, leaving 6 bases between. The CDR3 consists of 13 residues. CDR3 residues: CASSLVPNNEQFF. CDR3 sequence (DNA): TGTGCCAGCAGCTTGGTTCCAAACAATGAGCAGTTCTTC.

The chain has TRBV6-5 and TRBJ2-1; possibly TRBD1 for D (6 bases). CDR3 length: 11 residues. The V end was cut by 2 bases, the J end by 11 bases, with 7 bases between. The germline gives CDR1 MNHEY, CDR2 SVGAGI. This chain's CDR3 is CASSYTGKQFF. CDR3 coding DNA: TGTGCCAGCAGTTACACAGGGAAGCAGTTCTTC.

V usage is TRBV7-8 and J usage is TRBJ1-5; D uncertain. This CDR3 comprises 18 residues. Germline V gene sequence: CDR1 SGHVS, CDR2 FQNEAQ. The V end was cut by 1 base, the J end by 0 bases, with 16 bases between. CDR3 region: CASSLVPRGGDSNQPQHF. CDR3 bases: TGTGCCAGCAGCTTAGTCCCCCGCGGCGGAGATAGCAATCAGCCCCAGCATTTT. Combining the CDR3 with reference TRBV7-8 and TRBJ1-5 gives the whole variable domain GAGVSQSPRYKVAKRGQDVALRCDPISGHVSLFWYQQALGQGPEFLTYFQNEAQLDKSGLPSDRFFAERPEGSVSTLKIQRTQQEDSAVYLCASSLVPRGGDSNQPQHFGDGTRLSIL.

This chain joins TRBV12-5 and TRBJ2-3, with D unclear. This CDR3 region has 13 residues. The V end lost 4 bases, the J end lost 1 base, and 6 bases lay between the germline ends. The germline V gene encodes CDR1 LGHNT and CDR2 FRNRAP. The CDR3: CASGSSGTDTQYF. The CDR3 nucleotides are TGTGCTAGTGGTTCCAGCGGCACAGATACGCAGTATTTT.

This chain joins TRBV5-1 and TRBJ2-7, with TRBD1 matching 8 bases. The V and J ends lost 4 bases and 4 bases, in that order; junction bases with no gene match: 10. Germline lookup yields CDR1 SGHRS and CDR2 YFSETQ. The CDR3 length is 15 residues. In DNA, the CDR3 is TGCGCCAGCAGCCCAGGACAGGGCATGAGGTACGAGCAGTACTTC. Its translation: CASSPGQGMRYEQYF. The entire variable domain, with the rest obtained from reference TRBV5-1 and TRBJ2-7, is as follows: KAGVTQTPRYLIKTRGQQVTLSCSPISGHRSVSWYQQTPGQGLQFLFEYFSETQRNKGNFPGRFSGRQFSNSRSEMNVSTLELGDSALYLCASSPGQGMRYEQYFGPGTRLTVT.

The rearrangement uses TRBV9 and TRBJ2-1; the match to TRBD2 covers 9 bases. V gave up 2 bases and J gave up 4 bases; unmatched junction bases: 4. Germline lookup yields CDR1 SGDLS and CDR2 YYNGEE. CDR3 length equals 15 residues. CDR3 protein: CASSVRLADYNEQFF. Here the CDR3 DNA reads TGTGCCAGCAGCGTTCGACTAGCGGATTACAATGAGCAGTTCTTC. Full variable domain (remainder filled in from reference TRBV9 and TRBJ2-1): DSGVTQTPKHLITATGQRVTLRCSPRSGDLSVYWYQQSLDQGLQFLIQYYNGEERAKGNILERFSAQQFPDLHSELNLSSLELGDSALYFCASSVRLADYNEQFFGPGTRLTVL.

This clone has a single count. The gene calls are TRBV9 and TRBJ2-5; D unresolved. Germline CDR1 and CDR2: SGDLS and YYNGEE. V dropped 0 bases and J dropped 7 bases, with 13 bases sitting between them. CDR3 length: 14 amino acids. DNA of the CDR3: TGTGCCAGCAGCGTAGGGGCAGGCCTTGGGACCCAGTACTTC. This codes for CASSVGAGLGTQYF.

The chain joins TRBV19 to TRBJ2-7; D perhaps matches TRBD2 (6 bases). The CDR3 loop spans 12 amino acids. Trimming removed 6 bases from V and 2 bases from J, with 8 bases in between. Germline V gives CDR1 LNHDA, CDR2 SQIVND (reference sequence). The chain's CDR3 is CASSAGPYEQYF. Written as DNA, the CDR3 is TGTGCCAGTAGCGCGGGACCCTACGAGCAGTACTTC.